These 32 T cell receptor beta chains came from one sample sequenced in a study of technical replicates of blood from a handful of donors. The table came from immunoSEQ multiplex PCR; TCRdb's copy has only in-frame clones and leaves some out. The profile shows 66,000 or so clones, around 89% of them singletons. Sequencing was performed on PBMCs. The receptor set was obtained from a human donor in good health. Some clones in this sample may be carry-over from other donors' samples.

The CDR3 here is CASSPKGGNQETQYF. In DNA form, the CDR3 reads TGTGCCAGCAGCCCTAAGGGAGGAAACCAAGAGACCCAGTACTTC. This chain links TRBV7-9 with TRBJ2-5, with D tentatively TRBD2 (6 bases). V was pared by 5 bases and J by 0 bases, with 13 bases between. CDR1 is SEHNR and CDR2 is FQNEAQ in the germline V gene (reference sequence). The CDR3 has 15 amino acids.

The chain links TRBV9 to TRBJ1-1; 9 nucleotides agree with TRBD1. With V trimmed by 1 base and J by 4 bases, 5 bases remained unmatched. The V gene's germline CDR1 is SGDLS and CDR2 YYNGEE. The CDR3 has 15 residues. The CDR3 nucleotides are TGTGCCAGCAGCGTAACCCTACAGGGGGCCACTGAAGCTTTCTTT. It is translated as CASSVTLQGATEAFF.

The J gene is TRBJ1-5, the V gene TRBV10-3; D possibly corresponds to TRBD1 (5 bases). The germline V gene encodes CDR1 ENHRY and CDR2 SYGVKD. The ends were cut back, 0 bases at V and 6 bases at J, with 12 bases in the middle. The CDR3 has 15 residues. CDR3 in DNA: TGTGCCATCAGTGAGTCCCGCCAGGGAGGTCAGCCCCAGCATTTT. Translation gives CAISESRQGGQPQHF.

This rearrangement joins TRBV7-8 to TRBJ2-7, with a weak D call TRBD2 (6 bases). This CDR3 has 12 residues. Germline V lookup: CDR1 SGHVS, CDR2 FQNEAQ. The V gene lost 5 bases and the J gene lost 4 bases, with 9 bases spanning the gap. The CDR3 is CASSPGGYEQYF. DNA of the CDR3: TGTGCCAGCAGCCCAGGAGGGTACGAGCAGTACTTC. The variable domain in full, completed from reference TRBV7-8 and TRBJ2-7, reads GAGVSQSPRYKVAKRGQDVALRCDPISGHVSLFWYQQALGQGPEFLTYFQNEAQLDKSGLPSDRFFAERPEGSVSTLKIQRTQQEDSAVYLCASSPGGYEQYFGPGTRLTVT.

This clone was detected only once. V gene TRBV6-6 combines with J gene TRBJ2-1; D is ambiguous. Trimming stripped 5 bases from V and 9 bases from J, with 20 bases between. This CDR3 comprises 15 residues. CDR1 is MNHNY, CDR2 SVGAGI, per germline (reference sequence). The CDR3 DNA follows: TGTGCCAGCAGTCCGGTATATGACCTACCGGGTGAGCAGTTCTTC. This codes for CASSPVYDLPGEQFF.

This clone appeared once. V gene TRBV7-7 combines with J gene TRBJ2-5, with 10 bases matching TRBD2. The trim removed 4 bases at V and 1 base at J, leaving 12 bases unmatched. The germline V gene has CDR1 SSHAT and CDR2 FNYEAQ (reference sequence). The CDR3 is 18 residues long. Here the CDR3 reads CASSSGLAASPSQETQYF. The CDR3, as DNA: TGTGCCAGCAGCTCCGGACTAGCGGCCTCTCCCAGCCAAGAGACCCAGTACTTC.

V and J are TRBV13 and TRBJ2-7; D might be TRBD1 (6 bases). Trimming left V 4 bases short and J 3 bases short, with 25 bases between. CDR3 length: 18 amino acids. The germline V gene has CDR1 PRHDT and CDR2 FYEKMQ (reference sequence). The CDR3 loop reads CASSSLRAPGDGGYEQYF. The CDR3 nucleotides are TGTGCCAGCAGCTCCCTTAGGGCTCCAGGGGACGGAGGCTACGAGCAGTACTTC.

The chain employs TRBV7-3 and TRBJ2-3; the match to TRBD2 covers 8 bases. V dropped 0 bases and J dropped 4; count of bases not matched to a gene: 3. Germline CDR1 is SGHTA and CDR2 is FQGTGA. The CDR3 consists of 15 residues. CDR3 sequence: CASSLTPGGSDTQYF. The CDR3 bases are TGTGCCAGCAGCTTAACTCCGGGGGGGTCAGATACGCAGTATTTT. Looking up the rest from reference TRBV7-3 and TRBJ2-3 gives the full variable domain: GAGVSQTPSNKVTEKGKYVELRCDPISGHTALYWYRQSLGQGPEFLIYFQGTGAADDSGLPNDRFFAVRPEGSVSTLKIQRTERGDSAVYLCASSLTPGGSDTQYFGPGTRLTVL.

The genes are TRBV14 and TRBJ2-5; 7 positions match TRBD1. The germline V gene encodes CDR1 SGHDN and CDR2 FVKESK. This CDR3 is 13 amino acids long. The V segment lost 6 bases and the J segment 5 bases; nucleotides outside the gene matches: 6. CDR3 region: CASSLGQWETQYF. The CDR3 nucleotides read TGTGCCAGCAGTTTGGGACAGTGGGAGACCCAGTACTTC.

The rearrangement uses TRBV14 and TRBJ2-1; 13 positions match TRBD2. Germline V lookup: CDR1 SGHDN, CDR2 FVKESK. After removal of 4 bases from V and 3 bases from J, the junction contained 3 bases not matched to a gene. This CDR3 is built from 16 residues. CDR3 sequence: CASSRTSGGVYNEQFF. CDR3 sequence (DNA): TGTGCCAGCAGCCGAACTAGCGGGGGGGTCTACAATGAGCAGTTCTTC.

This chain links TRBV19 with TRBJ2-7; D may be TRBD2 (6 bases). Trimming stripped 5 bases from V and 1 base from J, with 15 bases between. The germline V gene encodes CDR1 LNHDA and CDR2 SQIVND (reference sequence). This CDR3 is 15 amino acids long. For the CDR3, the DNA is TGTGCCAGTAGTCCCGGCGATAGCGGTTCCTACGAGCAGTACTTC. Its protein product is CASSPGDSGSYEQYF.

The genes are TRBV6-5 and TRBJ2-1, with 11 bases aligning to TRBD2. The CDR3 covers 14 residues. V lost 6 bases to trimming and J lost 13 bases; unmatched junction nucleotides: 11. Germline loops: CDR1 MNHEY, CDR2 SVGAGI. The chain's CDR3 is CASSSPGLAASQFF. The DNA of the CDR3 is TGTGCCAGCAGCTCGCCGGGACTAGCGGCCTCACAGTTCTTC.

The rearrangement links TRBV5-4 to TRBJ2-3; D may be TRBD1 (7 bases). The CDR3 contains 16 residues. V lost 9 bases, J lost 3 bases, and 23 bases lay in between. Germline values: CDR1 SGHNT, CDR2 YYREEE (reference sequence). CDR3 bases: TGTGCCACACGACAGGGAGGCGGTGGGGGGACAGATACGCAGTATTTT. Its translation is CATRQGGGGGTDTQYF.

The V and J genes are TRBV5-1 and TRBJ2-3; D call uncertain. Trimming took 2 bases from V and 0 from J, leaving 7 bases between them. Germline V gene sequence: CDR1 SGHRS, CDR2 YFSETQ. The CDR3 is made up of 14 amino acids. In nucleotides, the CDR3 is TGCGCCAGCAGCTTAAGCGCCAGCACAGATACGCAGTATTTT. It encodes CASSLSASTDTQYF.

This clone was seen only once. The chain combines TRBV25-1 with TRBJ1-6; D not certain. Germline loops: CDR1 MGHDK, CDR2 SYGVNS. CDR3 size: 17 residues. V was clipped by 0 bases and J by 8 bases, with 17 bases between them. The chain's CDR3 is CASSEYRTGRLYSPLHF. CDR3 DNA sequence: TGTGCCAGCAGTGAATATAGGACTGGGCGCTTGTATTCACCCCTCCACTTT.

This rearrangement joins TRBV4-1 to TRBJ2-5, with 10 bases that match TRBD2. Germline CDR1 reads MGHRA; CDR2 reads YSYEKL. Unmatched junction bases numbered 12, after V lost 3 bases and J lost 2 bases. The CDR3 sequence is 18 residues long. Here the CDR3 DNA reads TGCGCCAGCAGCCAGACGCACCCAGGACTAGCGGAACAAGAGACCCAGTACTTC. Translated, it gives CASSQTHPGLAEQETQYF.

The chain combines TRBV4-2 with TRBJ2-5, with D perhaps matching TRBD2 (6 bases). Between the trimmed V and J ends, which lost 1 base and 4 bases, there was a span of 16 bases. Germline CDR1 and CDR2: LGHNA and YNFKEQ. The CDR3 loop spans 16 amino acids. The CDR3 DNA reads TGTGCCAGCAGCCAAGTTGGGGCCCAGGAGGGAGAGACCCAGTACTTC. It yields the protein CASSQVGAQEGETQYF.

The chain recombines TRBV4-2 with TRBJ2-5, with 16 positions matching TRBD2. V dropped 4 bases and J dropped 4; count of bases not matched to a gene: 3. Germline CDR1 is LGHNA and CDR2 is YNFKEQ. The CDR3 runs 16 residues. CDR3 coding DNA: TGTGCCAGCAGCCCTGGGACTAGCGGGGGGGGAGAGACCCAGTACTTC. Encoded protein: CASSPGTSGGGETQYF.

The rearrangement uses TRBV11-3 and TRBJ2-2, with a weak D call TRBD2 (5 bases). Trimming cost V 6 bases and J 2 bases, with 7 bases left between them. Germline CDR1 reads SGHNT; CDR2 reads YENEEA. The CDR3 runs to 13 residues. The CDR3 region is CASREGNTGELFF. CDR3 nucleotides: TGTGCCAGCAGAGAGGGTAACACCGGGGAGCTGTTTTTT.

V usage is TRBV2 and J usage is TRBJ2-7; the match to TRBD2 covers 12 bases. Losses at the gene ends were 5 bases for V and 5 bases for J; bases not matched to a gene: 4. Germline V gene sequence: CDR1 SNHLY, CDR2 FYNNEI. The CDR3 runs 14 residues. The CDR3: CASSSSGGAHEQYF. As DNA, the CDR3 is TGTGCCAGCAGTTCTAGCGGGGGGGCCCACGAGCAGTACTTC.

This clone has more than one count but fewer than ten. This sequence joins TRBV11-2 and TRBJ1-3, with D hard to call. The germline V gene has CDR1 SGHAT and CDR2 FQNNGV. The length of the CDR3 is 13 residues. The V end lost 5 bases, the J end lost 4 bases, and 9 bases lay between the germline ends. The CDR3 spells CASSPGWGNTIYF. The CDR3 DNA sequence: TGTGCCAGCAGCCCCGGGTGGGGAAACACCATATATTTT.

This chain joins TRBV9 and TRBJ2-7; D unclear. V lost 1 base and J lost 2, with 13 bases in between. The germline gives CDR1 SGDLS, CDR2 YYNGEE. There are 15 residues in the CDR3. The CDR3 DNA reads as TGTGCCAGCAGCGTAAGTGAGGAAATGACCTACGAGCAGTACTTC. This codes for CASSVSEEMTYEQYF.

This clone has just one count. The gene calls are TRBV2 and TRBJ2-7; tentatively, D is TRBD1 (7 bases). Trimming cost V 7 bases and J 1 base, with 17 bases left between them. Germline V CDR1 and CDR2: SNHLY, FYNNEI. The CDR3 loop spans 15 amino acids. CDR3 sequence reads: CASIPMSGGSYEQYF. CDR3 nucleotides: TGTGCCAGCATCCCCATGTCAGGGGGGTCCTACGAGCAGTACTTC. The whole variable domain, filled in from reference TRBV2 and TRBJ2-7, reads EPEVTQTPSHQVTQMGQEVILRCVPISNHLYFYWYRQILGQKVEFLVSFYNNEISEKSEIFDDQFSVERPDGSNFTLKIRSTKLEDSAMYFCASIPMSGGSYEQYFGPGTRLTVT.

The chain carries TRBV2 and TRBJ2-1; TRBD2 matches at 9 bases. Germline CDR1 and CDR2: SNHLY and FYNNEI. With V trimmed by 2 bases and J by 4 bases, 3 bases remained unmatched. CDR3 length equals 15 residues. The CDR3 reads CASSERRGGYNEQFF. CDR3 nucleotides: TGTGCCAGCAGTGAAAGGCGGGGGGGGTACAATGAGCAGTTCTTC. The entire variable domain, with the rest obtained from reference TRBV2 and TRBJ2-1, is as follows: EPEVTQTPSHQVTQMGQEVILRCVPISNHLYFYWYRQILGQKVEFLVSFYNNEISEKSEIFDDQFSVERPDGSNFTLKIRSTKLEDSAMYFCASSERRGGYNEQFFGPGTRLTVL.

V is TRBV5-1 and J is TRBJ2-5, with 12 bases fitting TRBD2. Trimming at V came to 5 bases and at J to 3 bases, leaving 8 bases not matched to a gene. Germline CDR1 reads SGHRS; CDR2 reads YFSETQ. The CDR3 sequence is 16 residues long. The CDR3: CASSPQSSGREETQYF. The CDR3 bases are TGCGCCAGCAGTCCCCAGTCTAGCGGGAGGGAAGAGACCCAGTACTTC.

The V and J genes are TRBV27 and TRBJ2-3; D perhaps matches TRBD2 (5 bases). This CDR3 comprises 13 residues. The germline CDR1 and CDR2 sequences are MNHEY and SMNVEV (reference sequence). V gave up 7 bases and J gave up 5 bases, with 13 bases separating them. CDR3 loop: CASKKDWGDTQYF. CDR3 DNA sequence: TGTGCCAGCAAGAAGGACTGGGGAGATACGCAGTATTTT.

The chain couples TRBV5-1 to TRBJ1-1; 8 bases fit TRBD1. In germline, CDR1 is SGHRS, CDR2 YFSETQ. The J segment lost 2 bases and the V segment lost 4 bases, leaving 7 bases of the junction unmatched. This CDR3 spans 15 amino acids. The CDR3 sequence: CASSSPTGANTEAFF. The CDR3 bases are TGCGCCAGCAGCAGCCCGACAGGGGCTAACACTGAAGCTTTCTTT.

This sequence joins TRBV19 and TRBJ1-5, with 7 bases identical to TRBD1. V gave up 1 base and J gave up 5 bases; unmatched junction bases: 8. The length of the CDR3 is 16 residues. The germline V gene has CDR1 LNHDA and CDR2 SQIVND (reference sequence). DNA for the CDR3: TGTGCCAGTAGTATAGTCGGAAACAGGGGTGATCAGCCCCAGCATTTT. It specifies CASSIVGNRGDQPQHF.

This clone has just one count. This sequence joins TRBV27 and TRBJ2-1, with 10 positions matching TRBD2. Germline CDR1 MNHEY, CDR2 SMNVEV (reference sequence). This CDR3 region has 16 residues. Trimming took 2 bases from V and 12 from J; bases not matched to a gene: 13. The CDR3 reads CASSLGWGLAGEWQFF. The CDR3 DNA sequence: TGTGCCAGCAGTTTAGGGTGGGGGCTAGCGGGAGAGTGGCAGTTCTTC.

V usage is TRBV29-1 and J usage is TRBJ1-4; D is uncertain. The length of the CDR3 is 11 residues. CDR1 is SQVTM and CDR2 is ANQGSEA in the germline V gene. Trimming stripped 7 bases from V and 8 bases from J, with 11 bases between. DNA of the CDR3: TGCAGCGCCCAGATAGCGGAAAAACTGTTTTTT. The encoded protein is CSAQIAEKLFF.

The chain links TRBV5-1 to TRBJ2-7; 12 bases line up with TRBD1. From germline, CDR1 is SGHRS and CDR2 YFSETQ. Trimming at V came to 4 bases and at J to 4 bases, leaving 6 bases not matched to a gene. The CDR3 runs to 15 residues. CDR3: CASSMPGQGAYEQYF. CDR3 DNA sequence: TGCGCCAGCAGCATGCCGGGACAGGGGGCTTACGAGCAGTACTTC.

This clone has a single count. The chain combines TRBV18 with TRBJ1-4; 7 nucleotides align to TRBD1. Per germline, CDR1 KGHSH and CDR2 LQKENI. Trimming took 5 bases from V and 4 from J; bases not matched to a gene: 7. The CDR3 runs 15 residues. Written as DNA, the CDR3 is TGTGCCAGCTCATCGACAGGGTTTGGTAATGAAAAACTGTTTTTT. This sequence encodes CASSSTGFGNEKLFF.